The T cell receptor beta chain under discussion was sequenced for a study of blood T cell repertoires in COVID-19. Overall study context: The United States, Italy and Spain provided the acute and convalescent COVID-19 samples. PBMCs, B-cell-depleted T cells, or T cells provided the cDNA or gDNA that made up the material.

Sequencing was performed with immunoSEQ multiplex PCR; in TCRdb, only in-frame clones are kept and a portion is missing. Of about 270,000 clones in the sample, 90% are singletons; the top ten hold 4.1%. Trimming shortened V by 6 bases and J by 5 bases, and 14 bases separated the two germline ends. There are 14 residues in the CDR3. The germline V gene encodes CDR1 SEHNR and CDR2 FQNEAQ (reference sequence). The sequencing input was PBMCs or T cells enriched from blood (not recorded which). The source is a woman aged 25 to 39 with acute COVID-19. The chain has TRBV7-9 and TRBJ2-1; D is unresolved. CDR3 in amino acids: CASSFLAVDNEQFF. The CDR3 nucleotides read TGTGCCAGCAGTTTTCTTGCGGTGGACAATGAGCAGTTCTTC.